This T cell receptor (beta chain) was recorded in a study of monozygotic twins with inflammatory bowel disease. Per-sample cDNA came from eight separate reactions. TCRdb re-called the 5' RACE reads, yielding one record per CDR3 amino acid sequence without DNA. The listing records about 380,000 distinct CDR3 sequences. The CDR3 is 15 residues long. CDR1 and CDR2 from the germline V gene are LGHNA and YSLEER. This clonotype was obtained from a human donor with ulcerative colitis or Crohn's disease, or a healthy co-twin of an affected twin (not recorded which). The chain is built from TRBV4-3 and TRBJ2-1; there is no DNA to check the TCRdb D call of TRBD1. Sequencing used blood. CDR3 in amino acids: CASSQGDRTLNEQFF.